The next 28 T cell receptor beta chains were all read from a single sample in a study of T-cell memory formation after mild COVID-19. From the 5' RACE reads, TCRdb called clonotypes with MiXCR, one entry per CDR3 protein. In the table there are roughly 250,000 distinct CDR3 sequences, roughly 15% of which are singletons. Sequencing was performed on PBMCs or a T cell subset sorted from them (not recorded which). These receptors all come from a man aged 18 to 35 who had mild COVID-19 (a few samples of this study predate the infection). Cell type and time point are not known.

This clonotype was observed a handful of times. The chain employs TRBV10-2 and TRBJ2-2; 11 nucleotides line up with TRBD2. The germline V gene has CDR1 WSHSY and CDR2 SAAADI. This CDR3 contains 15 residues. The trim removed 6 bases at V and 7 bases at J, leaving 7 bases unmatched. The CDR3 loop reads CASRTSGGLSGELFF. CDR3 nucleotides: TGCGCCAGCAGAACTAGCGGGGGACTCAGCGGGGAGCTGTTTTTT.

This sequence joins TRBV20-1 and TRBJ1-2; D remains unclear. The CDR3 sequence is 15 residues long. The V gene's germline CDR1 is DFQATT and CDR2 SNEGSKA (reference sequence). Trimming left V 5 bases short and J 7 bases short, with 23 bases between. The CDR3 loop reads CSAPVMLSNEGGYTF. The CDR3, as DNA: TGCAGTGCTCCTGTTATGTTGTCAAACGAGGGTGGCTACACCTTC.

The chain combines TRBV5-1 with TRBJ2-7; D gene ambiguous. V shed 6 bases and J shed 3 bases, with 16 bases lying between them. The CDR3 is made up of 14 amino acids. The germline CDR1 and CDR2 sequences are SGHRS and YFSETQ. The CDR3 DNA is TGCGCCAGCAAACGTACGGTGGAAAACTACGAGCAGTACTTC. Its translation is CASKRTVENYEQYF.

In DNA, the CDR3 is TGCGCCAGCAGCCAAGTAAGGAATCAGCCCCAGCATTTT. Translated: CASSQVRNQPQHF. The chain couples TRBV4-3 to TRBJ1-5; D is ambiguous. The CDR3 runs 13 residues. The V gene lost 1 base and the J gene lost 4 bases, with 5 bases spanning the gap. Germline V CDR1 and CDR2: LGHNA, YSLEER.

The V and J genes are TRBV2 and TRBJ2-2; D is unclear. The CDR3 is made up of 11 amino acids. The ends were cut back, 8 bases at V and 2 bases at J, with 3 bases in the middle. CDR1 and CDR2 from the germline V gene are SNHLY and FYNNEI. The CDR3 reads CASENTGELFF. Written as DNA, the CDR3 is TGTGCCAGCGAAAACACCGGGGAGCTGTTTTTT.

The chain joins TRBV3-1 to TRBJ1-1; D is undetermined. CDR1 is LGHDT and CDR2 is YNNKEL in the germline V gene (reference sequence). This CDR3 contains 13 residues. Deletions cut 2 bases from V and 2 bases from J, with 6 bases between. DNA of the CDR3: TGTGCCAGCAGCCAAAATGAAAACACTGAAGCTTTCTTT. This sequence encodes CASSQNENTEAFF.

This clonotype came up a few times. The chain uses TRBV7-2 and TRBJ2-3; TRBD1 agrees at 9 bases. CDR1 is SGHTA, CDR2 FQGNSA, per germline. V shed 3 bases, J shed 4 bases, and the junction held 8 bases outside the gene matches. CDR3 length: 16 residues. The CDR3 protein is CASSFPDRGRSDTQYF. CDR3 nucleotides: TGTGCCAGCAGCTTCCCAGACAGGGGGAGGTCAGATACGCAGTATTTT.

This chain joins TRBV6-2 or TRBV6-3 and TRBJ2-1; a weak D match, TRBD1 (6 bases). Trimming stripped 8 bases from V and 5 bases from J, with 10 bases between. Germline-derived CDR1 and CDR2 are MNHEY and SVGEGT. CDR3 length equals 12 residues. CDR3 residues: CASAGQNNEQFF. The CDR3 DNA reads as TGTGCCAGCGCAGGACAGAACAATGAGCAGTTCTTC.

This clonotype has more than one count but fewer than ten. The chain has TRBV5-1 and TRBJ1-2; 8 positions agree with TRBD1. Trimming took 4 bases from V and 3 from J; bases not matched to a gene: 5. Germline lookup yields CDR1 SGHRS and CDR2 YFSETQ. The CDR3 runs to 14 residues. Here the CDR3 reads CASSNWTGHYGYTF. The CDR3 DNA reads TGCGCCAGCAGCAATTGGACAGGGCACTATGGCTACACCTTC.

This clonotype has more than one count but fewer than ten. The chain carries TRBV6-4 and TRBJ1-1; 7 bases match TRBD1. V lost 4 bases and J lost 1; bases outside the gene matches: 3. This CDR3 is 14 amino acids long. Germline CDR1 and CDR2: MRHNA and SNTAGT. CDR3 nucleotide sequence: TGTGCCAGCAGTGTGCAGGGGGGGAACACTGAAGCTTTCTTT. It yields the protein CASSVQGGNTEAFF.

The rearrangement links TRBV5-1 to TRBJ2-2; D uncertain. Germline CDR1 SGHRS, CDR2 YFSETQ. This CDR3 is 15 amino acids long. V lost 1 base and J lost 0, with 7 bases in between. Written as DNA, the CDR3 is TGCGCCAGCAGCTTGTTAACAGCGAACACCGGGGAGCTGTTTTTT. Protein: CASSLLTANTGELFF.

The rearrangement joins TRBV5-8 to TRBJ2-3; TRBD2 is a possible D gene (6 bases). Trimming cost V 4 bases and J 10 bases, with 10 bases left between them. The CDR3 length is 11 residues. The germline V gene has CDR1 SGHTS and CDR2 YDEGEE. The CDR3 is CASSVAGPQYF. The CDR3 nucleotides read TGTGCCAGCAGCGTTGCGGGACCGCAGTATTTT.

This clonotype turned up a few times. This sequence joins TRBV20-1 and TRBJ1-2; D is unclear. Trimming removed 2 bases at V and 2 bases at J, with 9 bases between. This CDR3 region has 13 residues. Germline CDR1 and CDR2: DFQATT and SNEGSKA (reference sequence). The CDR3 sequence is CSARYARNYGYTF. CDR3 in DNA: TGCAGTGCTAGATACGCCCGAAACTATGGCTACACCTTC.

The genes are TRBV29-1 and TRBJ2-3; the match to TRBD2 covers 13 bases. Germline CDR1 and CDR2: SQVTM and ANQGSEA. The CDR3 has 18 amino acids. V was clipped by 5 bases and J by 0 bases; unmatched bases: 11. The CDR3 DNA reads as TGCAGCGTTCTACCGGGACTAGCGGGGCACACTAGCACAGATACGCAGTATTTT. Translating it yields CSVLPGLAGHTSTDTQYF.

This clonotype turned up a few times. The chain carries TRBV12-3 or TRBV12-4 and TRBJ2-5, with TRBD2 matching 8 bases. The CDR3 is 13 amino acids. Trimming cost V 7 bases and J 7 bases; bases outside gene matches: 8. DNA of the CDR3: TGTGCCAGCAACCGGGGGGGCTTAGGGACCCAGTACTTC. This translates into CASNRGGLGTQYF.

This clonotype was observed a few times. The chain joins TRBV7-2 to TRBJ2-5; D remains unclear. The V and J ends lost 8 bases and 2 bases respectively, with 12 bases between them. The V gene's germline CDR1 is SGHTA and CDR2 FQGNSA. This CDR3 is 13 amino acids long. Here the CDR3 reads CASLLWGQETQYF. DNA of the CDR3: TGTGCCAGCCTCCTTTGGGGACAAGAGACCCAGTACTTC.

This clonotype was picked up a small number of times. V is TRBV7-2 and J is TRBJ1-4, with D maybe TRBD1 (5 bases). The germline gives CDR1 SGHTA, CDR2 FQGNSA. The CDR3 is made up of 14 amino acids. With 5 bases removed from V and 4 bases from J, the gap between germline ends came to 11 bases. CDR3 amino acids: CASSRRVINEKLFF. CDR3 in DNA: TGTGCCAGCAGCCGCAGGGTTATTAATGAAAAACTGTTTTTT. The full variable domain, its missing parts supplied by reference TRBV7-2 and TRBJ1-4, is GAGVSQSPSNKVTEKGKDVELRCDPISGHTALYWYRQSLGQGLEFLIYFQGNSAPDKSGLPSDRFSAERTGGSVSTLTIQRTQQEDSAVYLCASSRRVINEKLFFGSGTQLSVL.

The table lists this clonotype with many counts. The rearrangement uses TRBV4-1 and TRBJ1-1; TRBD1 agrees at 7 bases. Germline lookup yields CDR1 MGHRA and CDR2 YSYEKL. V was clipped by 3 bases and J by 4 bases; unmatched bases: 8. The CDR3 spans 15 residues. The chain's CDR3 is CASSHSRQGGTEAFF. CDR3 sequence (DNA): TGCGCCAGCAGCCACAGTAGACAGGGAGGCACTGAAGCTTTCTTT.

This chain uses TRBV6-4 with TRBJ2-7; D unclear. Per the germline V gene, CDR1 is MRHNA and CDR2 is SNTAGT. There are 9 residues in the CDR3. Trimming shortened V by 7 bases and J by 2 bases, and 0 bases separated the two germline ends. CDR3 protein: CASTYEQYF. The CDR3 DNA sequence: TGTGCCAGCACCTACGAGCAGTACTTC.

This clonotype turned up a few times. This chain uses TRBV20-1 with TRBJ2-7; either TRBD1 or TRBD2 may supply D (5 bases each). Germline V gene data show CDR1 as DFQATT and CDR2 as SNEGSKA (reference sequence). Trimming removed 2 bases from V and 2 bases from J, with 16 bases in between. The CDR3 loop spans 15 amino acids. CDR3 amino acids: CSARSPSRDPYEQYF. CDR3 bases: TGCAGTGCTAGAAGCCCCTCACGGGACCCCTACGAGCAGTACTTC.

This rearrangement joins TRBV7-2 to TRBJ2-1; D ambiguous. The V gene lost 0 bases and the J gene lost 10 bases, with 7 bases spanning the gap. Germline values: CDR1 SGHTA, CDR2 FQGNSA. The CDR3 has 12 residues. CDR3 nucleotide sequence: TGTGCCAGCAGCTTAGCCGGTAGGGAGCAGTTCTTC. This translates into CASSLAGREQFF.

This clonotype was detected ten times or more. The chain employs TRBV4-3 and TRBJ2-1; 11 nucleotides align to TRBD2. The CDR3 consists of 15 residues. Germline loops: CDR1 LGHNA, CDR2 YSLEER. With 2 bases clipped from V and 6 bases from J, the junction kept 3 bases outside the gene matches. The DNA of the CDR3 is TGCGCCAGCAGCCAACCTAGCGGGGGGATCAATGAGCAGTTCTTC. Translated, it gives CASSQPSGGINEQFF.

The V and J genes are TRBV4-1 and TRBJ1-2; D remains ambiguous. The V and J ends lost 1 base and 4 bases respectively, with 13 bases between them. The length of the CDR3 is 15 residues. Looked up from germline, CDR1 is MGHRA and CDR2 is YSYEKL. The CDR3 protein is CASSQVGEGTYGYTF. The CDR3 DNA reads as TGCGCCAGCAGCCAAGTCGGAGAGGGAACCTATGGCTACACCTTC.

The genes are TRBV7-8 and TRBJ1-5, with TRBD1 matching over 9 bases. The CDR3 sequence is 17 residues long. The germline CDR1 and CDR2 sequences are SGHVS and FQNEAQ. The trim removed 2 bases at V and 9 bases at J, leaving 14 bases unmatched. The CDR3 protein is CASSLTHGTGFPGPQHF. The CDR3 region has the DNA TGTGCCAGCAGCTTAACACACGGGACAGGGTTCCCAGGGCCCCAGCATTTT.

The genes are TRBV7-9 and TRBJ2-5; D may be TRBD1 (6 bases). Trimming took off 5 bases at V and 5 bases at J, with 12 bases between the two ends. The CDR3 is 13 residues long. The germline V gene has CDR1 SEHNR and CDR2 FQNEAQ (reference sequence). CDR3 sequence reads: CASSAGQYETQYF. The CDR3 DNA reads TGTGCCAGCAGCGCCGGACAGTACGAGACCCAGTACTTC.

V usage is TRBV7-2 and J usage is TRBJ1-5; D possibly corresponds to TRBD1 (5 bases). V gave up 7 bases and J gave up 3 bases, with 10 bases separating them. The germline CDR1 and CDR2 sequences are SGHTA and FQGNSA. This CDR3 has 13 amino acids. CDR3 sequence reads: CASTRGANQPQHF. DNA of the CDR3: TGTGCCAGCACCCGAGGGGCCAATCAGCCCCAGCATTTT.

This clonotype was counted only a few times. This chain uses TRBV7-2 with TRBJ1-1; D unresolved. Trimming removed 2 bases at V and 1 base at J, with 14 bases between. The CDR3 is 16 amino acids. Germline lookup yields CDR1 SGHTA and CDR2 FQGNSA. CDR3 sequence: CASSLFYGPGNTEAFF. The CDR3 bases are TGTGCCAGCAGCTTATTCTACGGGCCGGGGAACACTGAAGCTTTCTTT.

This clonotype was observed a few times. The CDR3, as DNA: TGTGCCAGCAGTTACTCGCACGGATATAACTATGGCTACACCTTC. Protein: CASSYSHGYNYGYTF. The chain couples TRBV6-5 to TRBJ1-2; D remains ambiguous. V was pared by 0 bases and J by 1 base, with 9 bases between. The CDR3 runs 15 residues. The germline CDR1 and CDR2 sequences are MNHEY and SVGAGI.